Shown below are 20 T cell receptor beta chains from a single sample sequenced in a study of monozygotic twins with inflammatory bowel disease. TCRdb re-called the 5' RACE reads, yielding one record per CDR3 amino acid sequence without DNA. This table holds fewer than 450,000 distinct CDR3 sequences. The source material was blood. The receptors come from a human donor with ulcerative colitis or Crohn's disease, or a healthy co-twin of an affected twin (not recorded which).

The CDR3: CASSTDSGTASYEQYF. This sequence joins TRBV6-2 or TRBV6-3 and TRBJ2-7; the TCRdb call, TRBD1, lacks DNA for checking. Germline CDR1 MNHEY, CDR2 SVGEGT. CDR3 length: 16 residues.

This chain joins TRBV7-2 and TRBJ2-3. Germline assignment: CDR1 SGHTA and CDR2 FQGNSA. This CDR3 has 15 amino acids. CDR3: CASSLGSSSTDTQYF.

This CDR3 is CASTSSGVSNQPQHF. This chain joins TRBV7-2 and TRBJ1-5; TCRdb outputs TRBD1, but without DNA this stays unchecked. From germline, CDR1 is SGHTA and CDR2 FQGNSA. The CDR3 runs 15 residues.

This chain connects TRBV13 to TRBJ2-7; TCRdb outputs TRBD1, but without DNA this stays unchecked. CDR3 length equals 15 residues. Germline CDR1 PRHDT, CDR2 FYEKMQ (reference sequence). Here the CDR3 reads CASSLGLGQGDEQYF.

This chain uses TRBV30 with TRBJ2-7; TCRdb lists TRBD1, though no DNA is available to test this call. There are 14 residues in the CDR3. Germline V lookup: CDR1 GTSNPN, CDR2 SVGIG (reference sequence). The CDR3 region is CAWTSGATRYEQYF.

The chain employs TRBV4-1 and TRBJ1-5; TCRdb gives TRBD1 as the D gene, but with no DNA this cannot be confirmed. Germline loops: CDR1 MGHRA, CDR2 YSYEKL. The CDR3 has 14 amino acids. CDR3 in amino acids: CASREGVGNQPQHF.

The V call is TRBV4-1, the J call TRBJ2-7; the TCRdb call, TRBD1, lacks DNA for checking. The V gene's germline CDR1 is MGHRA and CDR2 YSYEKL. This CDR3 is 15 amino acids long. The CDR3 sequence is CASSQTSDRVYEQYF.

The V call is TRBV4-3, the J call TRBJ2-3. The CDR3 is made up of 15 amino acids. Germline V gene lookup returns CDR1 LGHNA and CDR2 YSLEER. The CDR3 protein is CASSQDVAATDTQYF.

The rearrangement uses TRBV5-1 and TRBJ2-5. The CDR3 sequence is 12 residues long. Per germline, CDR1 SGHRS and CDR2 YFSETQ. CDR3 region: CASGVTAETQYF.

The rearrangement links TRBV27 to TRBJ2-1; absent DNA, TCRdb's TRBD2 call cannot be checked. This CDR3 has 17 residues. CDR1 and CDR2 from the germline V gene are MNHEY and SMNVEV (reference sequence). CDR3 protein: CASSLTSGGAAYNEQFF.

The chain carries TRBV5-1 and TRBJ2-1. This CDR3 has 12 residues. The germline CDR1 and CDR2 sequences are SGHRS and YFSETQ. CDR3 region: CASSSERNEQFF. The complete variable domain, with remaining parts taken from reference TRBV5-1 and TRBJ2-1, reads KAGVTQTPRYLIKTRGQQVTLSCSPISGHRSVSWYQQTPGQGLQFLFEYFSETQRNKGNFPGRFSGRQFSNSRSEMNVSTLELGDSALYLCASSSERNEQFFGPGTRLTVL.

The chain links TRBV4-1 to TRBJ2-1; TCRdb selects TRBD2, and the lack of DNA leaves this call unchecked. The CDR3 has 19 residues. Germline CDR1 and CDR2: MGHRA and YSYEKL. The CDR3 sequence: CASSQEVSFSRPTYNEQFF.

The V gene is TRBV5-1, the J gene TRBJ2-1; lacking DNA, the TRBD1 call made by TCRdb goes unchecked. The germline V gene has CDR1 SGHRS and CDR2 YFSETQ. The CDR3 is made up of 16 amino acids. The CDR3 reads CASSPGMGASYNEQFF.

The rearrangement uses TRBV28 and TRBJ2-2; the D gene TCRdb calls, TRBD1, cannot be checked with no DNA. Germline loops: CDR1 MDHEN, CDR2 SYDVKM. The CDR3 extends over 16 amino acids. CDR3 in amino acids: CASSSIGTGLNWELFF.

This rearrangement joins TRBV6-5 to TRBJ1-5; TCRdb designates TRBD1, a call that cannot be tested without DNA. The CDR3 loop spans 15 amino acids. The germline CDR1 and CDR2 sequences are MNHEY and SVGAGI. The CDR3 loop is CASSYGRDSNQPQHF.

This chain uses TRBV18 with TRBJ2-5; TCRdb names TRBD2, which stays unverified in the absence of DNA. Per the germline V gene, CDR1 is KGHSH and CDR2 is LQKENI. CDR3 length: 13 residues. The CDR3 loop is CASSPGLAETQYF.

The J gene is TRBJ2-2, the V gene TRBV19. The CDR3 consists of 15 residues. Germline lookup yields CDR1 LNHDA and CDR2 SQIVND (reference sequence). CDR3 residues: CASSKWITNTGELFF.

CDR3 amino acids: CASSPPTGPDIQYF. This chain joins TRBV4-2 and TRBJ2-4; TCRdb calls TRBD1, which cannot be checked without DNA. The CDR3 is 14 amino acids. Germline CDR1 LGHNA, CDR2 YNFKEQ.

The V and J genes are TRBV20-1 and TRBJ1-4. The CDR3 covers 18 residues. Germline V gene sequence: CDR1 DFQATT, CDR2 SNEGSKA (reference sequence). The CDR3 reads CSARDFKETGATNEKLFF.

CDR3 sequence reads: CASSFRVNYGYTF. V usage is TRBV27 and J usage is TRBJ1-2. CDR1 is MNHEY, CDR2 SMNVEV, per germline (reference sequence). The CDR3 sequence is 13 residues long.